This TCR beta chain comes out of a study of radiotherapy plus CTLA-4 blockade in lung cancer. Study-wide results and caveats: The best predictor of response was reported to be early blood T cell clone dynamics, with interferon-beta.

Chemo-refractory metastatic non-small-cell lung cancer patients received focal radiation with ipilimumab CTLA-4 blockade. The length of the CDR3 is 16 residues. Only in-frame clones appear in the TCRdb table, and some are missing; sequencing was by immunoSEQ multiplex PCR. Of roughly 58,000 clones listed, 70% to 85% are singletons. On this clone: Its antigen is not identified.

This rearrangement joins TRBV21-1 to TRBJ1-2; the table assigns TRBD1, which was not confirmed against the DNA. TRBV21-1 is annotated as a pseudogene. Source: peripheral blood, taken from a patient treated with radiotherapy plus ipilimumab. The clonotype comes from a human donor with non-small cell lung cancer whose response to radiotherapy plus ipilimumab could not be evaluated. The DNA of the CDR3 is TGTGCCAGCAGCAAATGGAGAGGACAGGGGGCGATCGGCTACACCTTC. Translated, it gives CASSKWRGQGAIGYTF.